This TCR beta chain was retrieved from a study of cytomegalovirus exposure and HLA in healthy donors. Study-level findings and limits: Further analysis was carried out later, and it showed several of the most significant clusters appearing linked to common viral pathogens. With later analysis, a missense DCLRE1C variant became linked to TCR beta V- and J-gene trimming. Cytomegalovirus-associated status was assigned to roughly 160 TCR beta chains. Analysis performed later found approximately 17,000 TCR beta sequences associated with HLA alleles at 0.05 false discovery rate.

As to this clone: Its antigen is not known.

Vbeta (60) and Jbeta (13) primers were used in the PCR. Sequencing was performed with immunoSEQ multiplex PCR; in TCRdb, only in-frame clones are kept and a portion is missing. Among roughly 140,000 clones listed, roughly 68% were seen once. The sequencing input was PBMCs. The source is a man aged 55 to 70 in good health and CMV-seronegative.

This CDR3 is CASSYEGLADYNEQFF. CDR3 in DNA: TGTGCCAGCAGTTACGAGGGACTAGCGGATTACAATGAGCAGTTCTTC. The J gene is TRBJ2-1, the V gene TRBV6-6; 11 bases line up with TRBD2. The CDR3 has 16 residues. Trimming at V came to 2 bases and at J to 4 bases, leaving 4 bases not matched to a gene. The germline V gene encodes CDR1 MNHNY and CDR2 SVGAGI (reference sequence).